What follows is one TCR beta chain and its context. Its antigen is unknown. Germline V gene lookup returns CDR1 SGDLS and CDR2 YYNGEE. V gave up 4 bases and J gave up 0 bases; unmatched junction bases: 16. CDR3 length: 19 amino acids. This sample was included in a study of cytomegalovirus exposure and HLA in healthy donors. Overall study: The Caucasian-associated ancestry cluster contained about four fifths of the approximately 400 genotyped donors.

Donors showed nominal health when sampled, although they likely had unrecorded immune exposures. Primers included in the PCR were 60 Vbeta and 13 Jbeta primers. Profiled with immunoSEQ multiplex PCR; TCRdb holds only in-frame clones, not every one. The top ten clones hold about 1.6% of a sample with about 170,000 clones, less than 75% of them seen once. Notes on the study in general: Researchers reported from a later analysis that most CMV-associated TCR beta chains appeared HLA-restricted.

The TCR originated in a girl aged 10-17 years in good health and CMV-seronegative. This chain uses TRBV9 with TRBJ1-3; 7 positions agree with TRBD1. Material for sequencing was PBMCs. The CDR3 DNA sequence: TGTGCCAGCAGCCCTCGCCCCAACCAGGGGGTGAACTCTGGAAACACCATATATTTT. As protein: CASSPRPNQGVNSGNTIYF.